This T cell receptor beta chain was sequenced for a study of blood T cell repertoires in COVID-19. On the study more broadly: Samples came from the United States, Italy and Spain, spanning acute and convalescent COVID-19. In each case, the material was cDNA or gDNA derived from T cells, B-cell-depleted T cells, or PBMCs.

The CDR3 is 16 amino acids. Germline V CDR1 and CDR2: SGHVS, FQNEAQ. The germline V and J ends were trimmed by 5 bases and 5 bases, with 21 bases remaining between them. In the original workflow: By means of reference gene primer amplification, nucleated cell counts were estimated. Profiled with immunoSEQ multiplex PCR; TCRdb holds only in-frame clones, not every one. Clonal size and the V and J genes are those of that table, whereas D and trimming came from the DNA. The sample has some 69,000 clones; about 82% are singletons. This clonotype was sampled from a woman aged 55-70 years with acute or convalescent COVID-19. What was sequenced was peripheral blood. The chain is built from TRBV7-8 and TRBJ1-2; D possibly corresponds to TRBD1 (5 bases). This CDR3 reads CASSLSRQRVVYGYTF. The CDR3 nucleotides are TGTGCCAGCAGCCTTTCTAGACAGCGAGTAGTTTATGGCTACACCTTC.